The 26 T cell receptor beta chains presented below share a single source sample, sequenced in a study of neurological immune-mediated disorders. TCRdb ran MiXCR on the 5' RACE reads and lists one entry per CDR3 protein. The table has tens of thousands of distinct CDR3 sequences, roughly an eighth seen once. The sample comprised PBMCs. The source of these receptors is a woman aged 60-75 years with HTLV-1-associated myelopathy (HAM/TSP).

This clonotype has ten or more counts. This chain links TRBV5-5 with TRBJ1-4, with D possibly TRBD1 on 5 matching bases. Trimming removed 4 bases from V and 7 bases from J, with 17 bases in between. The CDR3 has 15 residues. Per germline, CDR1 SGHKS and CDR2 YYEKEE (reference sequence). The DNA of the CDR3 is TGTGCCAGCAGCCCTGGGCAGGGCCGGGTTGAAAAACTGTTTTTT. Its translation: CASSPGQGRVEKLFF.

This clonotype is medium-sized in the sample. The V and J genes are TRBV20-1 and TRBJ1-1; 8 nucleotides align to TRBD1. J lost 4 bases, V lost 6 bases, and 7 bases had no gene match. This CDR3 has 13 residues. Germline V CDR1 and CDR2: DFQATT, SNEGSKA (reference sequence). In DNA, the CDR3 is TGCAGTGCCCCGGACAGGGTTTCCACTGAAGCTTTCTTT. Amino acid sequence: CSAPDRVSTEAFF.

The sample holds many counts of this clonotype. The chain carries TRBV5-1 and TRBJ2-3; TRBD1 or TRBD2 may be the D gene (5 bases each). V lost 0 bases to trimming and J lost 5 bases, with 13 bases between them. The CDR3 runs 15 residues. Germline-derived CDR1 and CDR2 are SGHRS and YFSETQ. The CDR3 DNA reads as TGCGCCAGCAGCTTGGACGGGGCGGACGGAGATACGCAGTATTTT. This sequence encodes CASSLDGADGDTQYF.

This clonotype was seen many times. For the CDR3, the DNA is TGCAGTGCCCGGACTAGCGGGAGGATTAATGAGCAGTTCTTC. It encodes CSARTSGRINEQFF. The V gene is TRBV20-1, the J gene TRBJ2-1, with 14 nucleotides matching TRBD2. V lost 6 bases and J lost 7; bases outside the gene matches: 5. Germline CDR1 reads DFQATT; CDR2 reads SNEGSKA (reference sequence). The CDR3 consists of 14 residues.

This clonotype occurred many times. This chain joins TRBV5-1 and TRBJ1-1; the match to TRBD1 covers 7 bases. This CDR3 has 14 amino acids. Germline V gene sequence: CDR1 SGHRS, CDR2 YFSETQ. V shed 5 bases and J 3 bases; nucleotides not matched to a gene: 7. This CDR3 is CASRMTGMDTEAFF. The DNA of the CDR3 is TGCGCCAGCAGGATGACAGGGATGGACACTGAAGCTTTCTTT.

This clonotype was picked up many times. This chain connects TRBV4-1 to TRBJ2-7, with D maybe TRBD2 (5 bases). V lost 1 base to trimming and J lost 1 base, with 8 bases between them. The CDR3 is made up of 14 amino acids. Germline CDR1 reads MGHRA; CDR2 reads YSYEKL. Written as DNA, the CDR3 is TGCGCCAGCAGCCAAGGGACTCATTCCTACGAGCAGTACTTC. It translates to CASSQGTHSYEQYF.

This clonotype was seen ten or more times. The chain couples TRBV7-2 to TRBJ2-5, with D possibly matching TRBD2 (5 bases). CDR3 length: 15 amino acids. Per germline, CDR1 SGHTA and CDR2 FQGNSA. V lost 1 base and J 9 bases, leaving 18 bases between the germline ends. The CDR3 bases are TGTGCCAGCAGCTTAGTAGGCTACGGGCCCGGGGCCCAGTACTTC. This translates into CASSLVGYGPGAQYF.

A note on this clonotype: One end of the junction does not line up with germline, which may come from a read error. The chain has TRBV20-1 and TRBJ2-2, with a tentative D call TRBD1 (6 bases). The CDR3 extends over 15 amino acids. The germline gives CDR1 DFQATT, CDR2 SNEGSKA (reference sequence). CDR3 in DNA: TGCAGTGCTAGTGTGGCCAGGGGCTTTACCGTGGAGCTTTTTTTT. Its translation is CSASVARGFTVELFF.

This clonotype showed up just a few times. The rearrangement uses TRBV19 and TRBJ2-1; 8 bases align to TRBD2. The germline CDR1 and CDR2 sequences are LNHDA and SQIVND (reference sequence). The CDR3 is made up of 15 amino acids. Losses at the gene ends were 5 bases for V and 5 bases for J; bases not matched to a gene: 8. CDR3 bases: TGTGCCAGTAGTCCCCGACTAGCGCCCCACAATGAGCAGTTCTTC. It specifies CASSPRLAPHNEQFF. Complete variable domain (other parts from reference TRBV19 and TRBJ2-1): DGGITQSPKYLFRKEGQNVTLSCEQNLNHDAMYWYRQDPGQGLRLIYYSQIVNDFQKGDIAEGYSVSREKKESFPLTVTSAQKNPTAFYLCASSPRLAPHNEQFFGPGTRLTVL.

This clonotype showed up just a few times. The genes are TRBV15 and TRBJ1-1; perhaps TRBD1 as D (6 bases). Trimming left V 4 bases short and J 1 base short, with 7 bases between. The CDR3 extends over 13 amino acids. Germline V lookup: CDR1 LNHNV, CDR2 YYDKDF (reference sequence). The CDR3 sequence: CATSKDRNTEAFF. Written as DNA, the CDR3 is TGTGCCACCAGCAAGGACAGGAACACTGAAGCTTTCTTT.

This clonotype showed up many times. The J gene is TRBJ2-1, the V gene TRBV20-1; D remains ambiguous. The CDR3 sequence is 14 residues long. Germline V gene data show CDR1 as DFQATT and CDR2 as SNEGSKA (reference sequence). V lost 2 bases and J 4 bases, leaving 12 bases between the germline ends. The CDR3 DNA sequence: TGCAGTGCTAGACCACACCCCCATTACAATGAGCAGTTCTTC. Encoded protein: CSARPHPHYNEQFF.

This clonotype was counted ten times or more. The chain couples TRBV20-1 to TRBJ1-5, with 8 nucleotides matching TRBD1. V lost 3 bases to trimming and J lost 2 bases; unmatched junction nucleotides: 3. The CDR3 is 14 amino acids. CDR1 is DFQATT and CDR2 is SNEGSKA in the germline V gene (reference sequence). The CDR3 protein is CSASRTGRNQPQHF. CDR3 in DNA: TGCAGTGCTAGCAGGACAGGGCGCAATCAGCCCCAGCATTTT.

This clonotype was seen a single time. The chain joins TRBV7-7 to TRBJ2-7, with TRBD2 as a possible D gene (7 bases). The CDR3 totals 14 residues. Germline CDR1 SSHAT, CDR2 FNYEAQ (reference sequence). Trimming took 1 base from V and 6 from J, leaving 13 bases between them. The CDR3 DNA is TGTGCCAGCAGCTTAGATTGGGGGGGCTCCGAGCAGTACTTC. Protein product: CASSLDWGGSEQYF.

This clonotype came up many times. This sequence joins TRBV20-1 and TRBJ2-3; 8 nucleotides agree with TRBD2. Germline lookup yields CDR1 DFQATT and CDR2 SNEGSKA (reference sequence). V lost 3 bases and J lost 3; bases outside the gene matches: 8. This CDR3 contains 15 residues. The CDR3 DNA reads as TGCAGTGCTAGGCGCGTAGCGGGAAAAACAGATACGCAGTATTTT. Translation: CSARRVAGKTDTQYF.

This clonotype has a count of ten or more. In nucleotides, the CDR3 is TGCAGTGCTAGACTCCCGAACACCGGGGAGCTGTTTTTT. Translated: CSARLPNTGELFF. The chain employs TRBV20-1 and TRBJ2-2; D is unclear. This CDR3 comprises 13 residues. Per germline, CDR1 DFQATT and CDR2 SNEGSKA (reference sequence). Trimming cost V 2 bases and J 0 bases, with 4 bases left between them.

This clonotype was seen at least ten times. J is TRBJ2-7 and V is TRBV5-1; D might be TRBD2 (5 bases). The CDR3 has 13 residues. Trimming shortened V by 2 bases and J by 4 bases, and 10 bases separated the two germline ends. Looked up from germline, CDR1 is SGHRS and CDR2 is YFSETQ. The CDR3 DNA is TGCGCCAGCAGCTTAGCCGGGGTGTACGAGCAGTACTTC. As protein: CASSLAGVYEQYF.

By share, this clonotype ranks as medium-sized. The J gene is TRBJ1-6, the V gene TRBV2, with a weak D call TRBD1 (5 bases). Deletions cut 6 bases from V and 7 bases from J, with 10 bases between. This CDR3 has 13 amino acids. The germline gives CDR1 SNHLY, CDR2 FYNNEI. CDR3 DNA sequence: TGTGCCAGCAGCAGGGATATAAATTCACCCCTCCACTTT. It encodes CASSRDINSPLHF.

This clonotype was detected ten times or more. This chain joins TRBV5-1 and TRBJ1-2; D is ambiguous. The germline CDR1 and CDR2 sequences are SGHRS and YFSETQ. Trimming cost V 0 bases and J 7 bases, with 13 bases left between them. CDR3 length: 14 amino acids. The CDR3 spells CASSLAGEQRGYTF. In DNA form, the CDR3 reads TGCGCCAGCAGCTTGGCCGGGGAGCAGCGTGGCTACACCTTC.

This clonotype occurred many times. The rearrangement joins TRBV7-2 to TRBJ2-3; 9 bases line up with TRBD1. Per the germline V gene, CDR1 is SGHTA and CDR2 is FQGNSA. Trimming cost V 9 bases and J 4 bases; bases outside gene matches: 5. The CDR3 is 13 residues long. CDR3 sequence (DNA): TGTGCCAGAGGGGGACAGGGTGCAGATACGCAGTATTTT. Its translation: CARGGQGADTQYF.

This clonotype was seen many times. CDR3 in amino acids: CASSYSPDTSSLTSAFF. In nucleotides, the CDR3 is TGTGCCAGCAGTTACTCGCCCGACACCTCTAGCTTGACATCAGCTTTCTTT. V and J are TRBV6-5 and TRBJ1-1; D gene ambiguous. Germline CDR1 is MNHEY and CDR2 is SVGAGI. The V and J ends lost 0 bases and 10 bases respectively, with 24 bases between them. The CDR3 has 17 residues.

This clonotype was counted at least ten times. The chain links TRBV2 to TRBJ2-6; 9 nucleotides match TRBD1. CDR3 length: 18 amino acids. Germline V gene lookup returns CDR1 SNHLY and CDR2 FYNNEI. Unmatched junction bases numbered 7, after V lost 3 bases and J lost 1 base. The CDR3 region has the DNA TGTGCCAGCAGTGAGGGACAGGGTTCTGTGTCTGGGGCCAACGTCCTGACTTTC. Amino acids: CASSEGQGSVSGANVLTF.

This clonotype has a count of ten or more. The chain is built from TRBV27 and TRBJ2-1; D call uncertain. The CDR3 loop spans 16 amino acids. Deletions cut 4 bases from V and 6 bases from J, with 19 bases between. In germline, CDR1 is MNHEY, CDR2 SMNVEV (reference sequence). CDR3 residues: CASSSTDPFPGNEQFF. Written as DNA, the CDR3 is TGTGCCAGCAGTTCCACGGACCCTTTCCCTGGCAATGAGCAGTTCTTC.

This clonotype was recorded at least ten times. The V call is TRBV7-9, the J call TRBJ1-2; TRBD1 matches 9 bases. The CDR3 loop spans 15 amino acids. J lost 8 bases, V lost 6 bases, and 13 bases had no gene match. Germline CDR1 and CDR2: SEHNR and FQNEAQ (reference sequence). This chain's CDR3 is CASSAALGTGNGYTF. CDR3 sequence (DNA): TGTGCCAGCAGTGCAGCCCTAGGGACAGGGAACGGCTACACCTTC.

This clonotype was found a few times. This rearrangement joins TRBV13 to TRBJ2-7; D is possibly TRBD1 (5 bases). The germline V and J ends were trimmed by 0 bases and 2 bases, with 8 bases remaining between them. CDR1 and CDR2 from the germline V gene are PRHDT and FYEKMQ (reference sequence). CDR3 length equals 14 residues. CDR3 nucleotide sequence: TGTGCCAGCAGCTTAGGGTCAGGGACCTACGAGCAGTACTTC. Translated: CASSLGSGTYEQYF.

At least ten counts were recorded for this clonotype. The gene calls are TRBV20-1 and TRBJ2-3, with 10 bases identical to TRBD1. The CDR3 extends over 15 amino acids. The V and J ends lost 6 bases and 2 bases, in that order; junction bases with no gene match: 8. Germline V gene data show CDR1 as DFQATT and CDR2 as SNEGSKA (reference sequence). CDR3 DNA: TGCAGTGCCGAGGCCGGGACAGGGGTCACAGATACGCAGTATTTT. This gives the protein CSAEAGTGVTDTQYF.

This clonotype was seen ten or more times. The chain combines TRBV5-5 with TRBJ2-3; possible D gene TRBD2, 5 bases. With 2 bases removed from V and 2 bases from J, the gap between germline ends came to 18 bases. CDR1 is SGHKS and CDR2 is YYEKEE in the germline V gene (reference sequence). The CDR3 loop spans 17 amino acids. CDR3 nucleotides: TGTGCCAGCAGCTTAGACGGCCTGGGGAGAGACACAGATACGCAGTATTTT. Translating it yields CASSLDGLGRDTDTQYF.